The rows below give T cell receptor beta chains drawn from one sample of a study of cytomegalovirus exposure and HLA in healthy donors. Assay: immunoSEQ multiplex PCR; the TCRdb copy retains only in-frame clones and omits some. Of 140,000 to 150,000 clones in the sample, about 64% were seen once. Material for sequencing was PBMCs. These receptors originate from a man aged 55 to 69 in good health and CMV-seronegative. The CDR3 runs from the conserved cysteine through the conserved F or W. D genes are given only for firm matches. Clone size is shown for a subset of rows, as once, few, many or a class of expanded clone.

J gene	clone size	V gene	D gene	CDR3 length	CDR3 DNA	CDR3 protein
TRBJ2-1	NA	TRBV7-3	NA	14	TGTGCCAGCAGCCTCGGGACTGGCTACAATGAGCAGTTCTTC	CASSLGTGYNEQFF
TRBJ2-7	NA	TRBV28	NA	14	TGTGCCAGCAGTTTAGGGGCCCTCTCCTACGAGCAGTACTTC	CASSLGALSYEQYF
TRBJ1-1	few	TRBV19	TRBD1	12	TGTGCCAGTAGTGTTACAGGGGATGAAGCTTTCTTT	CASSVTGDEAFF
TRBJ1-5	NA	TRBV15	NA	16	TGTGCCACCAGCCGACGGATTGGGGGCAATGGGCAGCCCCAGCATTTT	CATSRRIGGNGQPQHF
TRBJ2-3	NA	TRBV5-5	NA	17	TGTGCCAGCAGCTTGGGAGTATCGGAGCCTCGCACAGATACGCAGTATTTT	CASSLGVSEPRTDTQYF
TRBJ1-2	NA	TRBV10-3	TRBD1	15	TGTGCCATCGCCGGGACAGGGACCTCTATCGATGGCTACACCTTC	CAIAGTGTSIDGYTF
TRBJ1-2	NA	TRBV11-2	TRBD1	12	TGTGCCAGCAGCGGACAGGGGCTTGGCTACACCTTC	CASSGQGLGYTF
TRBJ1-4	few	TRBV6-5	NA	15	TGTGCCAGCAAACTGCAGGGGTTAACTAATGAAAAACTGTTTTTT	CASKLQGLTNEKLFF
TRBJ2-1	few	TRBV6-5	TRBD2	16	TGTGCCAGCAGTTACTCCGGTAGCGGGATCAGGAATGAGCAGTTCTTC	CASSYSGSGIRNEQFF
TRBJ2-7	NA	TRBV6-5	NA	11	TGTGCCAGCACCTCGGGCTACGAGCAGTACTTC	CASTSGYEQYF
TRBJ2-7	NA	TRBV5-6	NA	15	TGTGCCAGCAGCTGGGACCTAGCGAGCTCCTACGAGCAGTACTTC	CASSWDLASSYEQYF
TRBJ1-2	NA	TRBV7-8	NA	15	TGTGCCAGCAGCTTAGTTGCTACGGCAGGGCAGGGCTACACCTTC	CASSLVATAGQGYTF
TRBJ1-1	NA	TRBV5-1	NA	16	TGCGCCAGCAGCTTGTCGTTCGATCCAGCGGACACTGAAGCTTTCTTT	CASSLSFDPADTEAFF
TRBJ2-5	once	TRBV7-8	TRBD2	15	TGTGCCAGCAGCAGTCCCGGGACTAGAAAAGAGACCCAGTACTTC	CASSSPGTRKETQYF
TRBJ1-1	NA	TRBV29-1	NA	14	TGCAGCGTGGCCAGGGAGGGGTACGTCGCTGAAGCTTTCTTT	CSVAREGYVAEAFF
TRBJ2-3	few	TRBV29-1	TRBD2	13	TGCAGCGGGGAACAACTAGCGACAGATACGCAGTATTTT	CSGEQLATDTQYF
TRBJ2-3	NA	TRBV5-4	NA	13	TGTGCCAGCAGCTTGGAACAGGGAGATACGCAGTATTTT	CASSLEQGDTQYF
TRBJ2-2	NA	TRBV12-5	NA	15	TGTGCTAGTGGTACGGGACTCCCGAACACCGGGGAGCTGTTTTTT	CASGTGLPNTGELFF
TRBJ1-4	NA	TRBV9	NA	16	TGTGCCAGCAGCGTAAGCCAGGGCGCAACTAATGAAAAACTGTTTTTT	CASSVSQGATNEKLFF
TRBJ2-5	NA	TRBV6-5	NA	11	TGTGCCAGCAGTCTCGGGGAGACCCAGTACTTC	CASSLGETQYF
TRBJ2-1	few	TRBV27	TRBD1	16	TGTGCCAGCAGCTTACTGGGACAGGGGGTCAACAATGAGCAGTTCTTC	CASSLLGQGVNNEQFF
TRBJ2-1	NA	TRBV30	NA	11	TGTGCCTGGAGTACAGGGAATGAGCAGTTCTTC	CAWSTGNEQFF
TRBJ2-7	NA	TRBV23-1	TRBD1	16	TGCGCCAGCAGTCTCCCTCGGACAGGGCTCGTCTACGAGCAGTACTTC	CASSLPRTGLVYEQYF
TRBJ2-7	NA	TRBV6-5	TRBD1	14	TGTGCCAGCAGCCTGACAGGGAATGGAGGAAAGCAGTACTTC	CASSLTGNGGKQYF